This T cell receptor (beta chain) was captured in a study of breast tumors, draining lymph nodes, adjacent tissues. This clonotype appeared a few times. Given a much more abundant clone one base away, this may be a read error. TCRdb passed the multiplex PCR reads through MiXCR, listing each CDR3 protein once. The data show roughly 220,000 distinct CDR3 sequences, less than 40% seen once. Samples came from axillary lymph nodes draining the breast cancer. The germline gives CDR1 DFQATT, CDR2 SNEGSKA (reference sequence). There are 15 residues in the CDR3. Trimming cost V 5 bases and J 4 bases, with 20 bases left between them.

The sample consisted of axillary lymph node tissue. The clonotype comes from a female donor with breast cancer. Some clones in this sample may be carry-over from other donors' samples. This chain connects TRBV20-1 to TRBJ1-2; tentative D call: TRBD1 (6 bases). The CDR3 here is CSAPKGGSNSYGYTF. The CDR3 DNA is TGCAGTGCTCCTAAGGGGGGTTCGAACTCCTATGGCTACACCTTC.